A selection of T cell receptor beta chains follows, all from one sample in a study of CD4+ T cells in melanoma. TCRdb's table, derived via immunoSEQ multiplex PCR, lists solely in-frame clones and lacks some. Here the sample spans 110,000 to 150,000 clones, about 93% being singletons. These receptors originate from a human donor with melanoma. Both conserved end residues are part of each CDR3. The D gene is left open where the match is weak. Clone size is given for some rows only: seen once, a few or many times, or a class if the clone is expanded.

CDR3aa: CASSQGQIQRTQYF; CDR3nt: TGTGCCAGCAGCCAAGGGCAGATCCAGAGGACCCAGTACTTC; j_gene: TRBJ2-5; abundance: NA; v_gene: TRBV14; d_gene: NA
CDR3aa: CASSPGVYNEQFF; CDR3nt: TGTGCCAGCAGCCCCGGGGTGTACAATGAGCAGTTCTTC; j_gene: TRBJ2-1; abundance: NA; v_gene: TRBV9; d_gene: NA
CDR3aa: CASSLGTRSKNQPQHF; CDR3nt: TGTGCCAGCAGCTTAGGAACGAGGAGCAAGAATCAGCCCCAGCATTTT; j_gene: TRBJ1-5; abundance: NA; v_gene: TRBV7-2; d_gene: NA
CDR3aa: CASSLTSGDPQYF; CDR3nt: TGTGCCAGCAGCTTGACTAGCGGGGACCCCCAGTACTTC; j_gene: TRBJ2-5; abundance: NA; v_gene: TRBV7-3; d_gene: TRBD2
CDR3aa: CASSTSGGYNEQFF; CDR3nt: TGCGCCAGCAGCACTAGCGGGGGATACAATGAGCAGTTCTTC; j_gene: TRBJ2-1; abundance: NA; v_gene: TRBV10-2; d_gene: TRBD2
CDR3aa: CASSPQPLEQFF; CDR3nt: TGTGCCAGCTCACCCCAACCACTAGAGCAGTTCTTC; j_gene: TRBJ2-1; abundance: NA; v_gene: TRBV18; d_gene: NA
CDR3aa: CASSPAVYNEQFF; CDR3nt: TGTGCCAGCAGCCCCGCGGTTTACAATGAGCAGTTCTTC; j_gene: TRBJ2-1; abundance: NA; v_gene: TRBV9; d_gene: NA
CDR3aa: CASSLGVEQPQHF; CDR3nt: TGTGCCAGCAGCTTAGGTGTCGAACAGCCCCAGCATTTT; j_gene: TRBJ1-5; abundance: NA; v_gene: TRBV11-1; d_gene: NA
CDR3aa: CATSRVDRLYGYTF; CDR3nt: TGTGCCACCAGCAGAGTGGACAGGCTCTATGGCTACACCTTC; j_gene: TRBJ1-2; abundance: NA; v_gene: TRBV15; d_gene: TRBD1
CDR3aa: CASKQQNTEAFF; CDR3nt: TGTGCCAGTAAGCAACAGAACACTGAAGCTTTCTTT; j_gene: TRBJ1-1; abundance: NA; v_gene: TRBV19; d_gene: NA
CDR3aa: CASSQEGARPWDQPQHF; CDR3nt: TGCGCCAGCAGCCAAGAAGGGGCTCGCCCTTGGGATCAGCCCCAGCATTTT; j_gene: TRBJ1-5; abundance: NA; v_gene: TRBV4-1; d_gene: NA
CDR3aa: CASSSRGYNEQFF; CDR3nt: TGTGCCAGCAGCTCCCGCGGGTACAATGAGCAGTTCTTC; j_gene: TRBJ2-1; abundance: NA; v_gene: TRBV11-3; d_gene: NA
CDR3aa: CASSPSLGEGVGGYTF; CDR3nt: TGTGCCAGCAGCCCCTCATTGGGAGAGGGAGTAGGTGGCTACACCTTC; j_gene: TRBJ1-2; abundance: NA; v_gene: TRBV5-4; d_gene: NA
CDR3aa: CASRTGQGSYNEQFF; CDR3nt: TGTGCCAGCAGAACGGGACAGGGCTCCTACAATGAGCAGTTCTTC; j_gene: TRBJ2-1; abundance: NA; v_gene: TRBV6-5; d_gene: TRBD1
CDR3aa: CASSAPIRLGQVNTEAFF; CDR3nt: TGTGCCAGCAGCGCCCCCATTAGGTTGGGACAGGTGAACACTGAAGCTTTCTTT; j_gene: TRBJ1-1; abundance: NA; v_gene: TRBV9; d_gene: TRBD1
CDR3aa: CASSGGLYTGELFF; CDR3nt: TGTGCCAGCAGTGGGGGGCTGTACACCGGGGAGCTGTTTTTT; j_gene: TRBJ2-2; abundance: NA; v_gene: TRBV25-1; d_gene: NA
CDR3aa: CASSPRRDTSTNEKLFF; CDR3nt: TGTGCCAGCTCGCCTAGACGGGACACCTCAACTAATGAAAAACTGTTTTTT; j_gene: TRBJ1-4; abundance: NA; v_gene: TRBV25-1; d_gene: NA
CDR3aa: CASSPLGQGYGYTF; CDR3nt: TGTGCCAGCAGCCCTTTGGGACAGGGATACGGCTACACCTTC; j_gene: TRBJ1-2; abundance: NA; v_gene: TRBV11-2; d_gene: TRBD1
CDR3aa: CASSMTGGNTEAFF; CDR3nt: TGTGCCAGCAGCATGACAGGGGGGAACACTGAAGCTTTCTTT; j_gene: TRBJ1-1; abundance: NA; v_gene: TRBV7-8; d_gene: TRBD1
CDR3aa: CASLRGAGEKLFF; CDR3nt: TGTGCCAGCCTCAGGGGGGCAGGTGAAAAACTGTTTTTT; j_gene: TRBJ1-4; abundance: NA; v_gene: TRBV6-1; d_gene: TRBD1
CDR3aa: CASSAQATYEQYF; CDR3nt: TGTGCCAGCAGTGCCCAGGCCACCTACGAGCAGTACTTC; j_gene: TRBJ2-7; abundance: NA; v_gene: TRBV2; d_gene: NA
CDR3aa: CSVEGGGAFNEKLFF; CDR3nt: TGCAGCGTCGAGGGTGGGGGGGCCTTCAATGAAAAACTGTTTTTT; j_gene: TRBJ1-4; abundance: NA; v_gene: TRBV29-1; d_gene: NA
CDR3aa: CATSRMGQGRNEQYF; CDR3nt: TGTGCCACCTCACGGATGGGGCAGGGGAGGAACGAGCAGTACTTC; j_gene: TRBJ2-7; abundance: NA; v_gene: TRBV2; d_gene: NA
CDR3aa: CATANSGGGTDTQYF; CDR3nt: TGCGCCACCGCCAACAGCGGGGGTGGCACAGATACGCAGTATTTT; j_gene: TRBJ2-3; abundance: once; v_gene: TRBV5-1; d_gene: TRBD2
CDR3aa: CASSTGLAGAVQETQYF; CDR3nt: TGCGCCAGCAGCACGGGACTAGCGGGGGCCGTCCAAGAGACCCAGTACTTC; j_gene: TRBJ2-5; abundance: NA; v_gene: TRBV5-1; d_gene: TRBD2
CDR3aa: CASSSGTETDTQYF; CDR3nt: TGCGCCAGCAGCTCAGGGACGGAAACAGATACGCAGTATTTT; j_gene: TRBJ2-3; abundance: NA; v_gene: TRBV5-1; d_gene: NA
CDR3aa: CASSAPETSGDSDEQFF; CDR3nt: TGTGCCAGCAGTGCCCCTGAGACTAGCGGGGATTCGGACGAGCAGTTCTTC; j_gene: TRBJ2-1; abundance: NA; v_gene: TRBV2; d_gene: TRBD2
CDR3aa: CASSPGQINEQFF; CDR3nt: TGTGCCAGCTCACCAGGGCAGATCAATGAGCAGTTCTTC; j_gene: TRBJ2-1; abundance: NA; v_gene: TRBV18; d_gene: NA
CDR3aa: CASSPRDRGTDTQYF; CDR3nt: TGTGCCAGCAGCCCCCGGGACAGGGGCACAGATACGCAGTATTTT; j_gene: TRBJ2-3; abundance: once; v_gene: TRBV7-8; d_gene: TRBD1
CDR3aa: CASSYRDGPYEQYF; CDR3nt: TGTGCCAGCAGTTACCGGGACGGCCCCTACGAGCAGTACTTC; j_gene: TRBJ2-7; abundance: NA; v_gene: TRBV27; d_gene: NA
CDR3aa: CASSLSGENYGYTF; CDR3nt: TGCGCCAGCAGCTTGTCCGGTGAAAACTATGGCTACACCTTC; j_gene: TRBJ1-2; abundance: once; v_gene: TRBV5-1; d_gene: NA